This entry lists 14 T cell receptor beta chains sequenced from one sample in a study of response to subunit inactivated influenza vaccine. MiXCR, applied by TCRdb to the RT-PCR reads, yields one record per CDR3 protein. The sample holds about 300,000 distinct CDR3 sequences; roughly 22% are singletons and the top ten take about a tenth. The material was PBMCs from blood, obtained about 20 months after vaccination. The receptors were gathered from a man aged 50 to 69 who received an inactivated influenza vaccine.

This clonotype was picked up a small number of times. The chain recombines TRBV6-5 with TRBJ2-7; 8 bases line up with TRBD1. Germline loops: CDR1 MNHEY, CDR2 SVGAGI. V shed 2 bases and J 9 bases; nucleotides not matched to a gene: 9. The CDR3 is 14 residues long. CDR3 region: CASSYVPGQALQYF. Here the CDR3 DNA reads TGTGCCAGCAGTTACGTCCCGGGACAGGCCTTGCAGTACTTC.

The chain joins TRBV24-1 to TRBJ1-5; TRBD1 might be the D (6 bases). The CDR3 is 14 residues long. Looked up from germline, CDR1 is KGHDR and CDR2 is SFDVKD. V was shortened by 7 bases and J by 6 bases, with 15 bases between the two germline ends. DNA for the CDR3: TGTGCCACCAGGGGGGCGGGGGACGCTCAGCCCCAGCATTTT. Amino acids: CATRGAGDAQPQHF.

This clonotype occurred a few times. V and J are TRBV3-1 and TRBJ1-6, with a possible D match to TRBD1 (5 bases). The CDR3 is made up of 16 amino acids. In germline, CDR1 is LGHDT, CDR2 YNNKEL (reference sequence). The V end lost 4 bases, the J end lost 6 bases, and 16 bases lay between the germline ends. The CDR3: CASSPSPGRVNSPLHF. The CDR3 DNA follows: TGTGCCAGCAGCCCATCCCCGGGACGGGTTAATTCACCCCTCCACTTT. The whole variable domain, filled in from reference TRBV3-1 and TRBJ1-6, reads DTAVSQTPKYLVTQMGNDKSIKCEQNLGHDTMYWYKQDSKKFLKIMFSYNNKELIINETVPNRFSPKSPDKAHLNLHINSLELGDSAVYFCASSPSPGRVNSPLHFGNGTRLTVT.

The chain links TRBV20-1 to TRBJ2-1; D is ambiguous. The germline V gene has CDR1 DFQATT and CDR2 SNEGSKA (reference sequence). The V end lost 1 base, the J end lost 0 bases, and 13 bases lay between the germline ends. This CDR3 spans 16 amino acids. The CDR3 spells CSARVFRSSSYNEQFF. In DNA form, the CDR3 reads TGCAGTGCTAGAGTTTTTAGGTCGAGCTCCTACAATGAGCAGTTCTTC.

As regards this clonotype: A much larger clone differs by one base, so this may be a read error. The genes are TRBV5-1 and TRBJ1-1; D gene uncertain. The V gene's germline CDR1 is SGHRS and CDR2 YFSETQ. This CDR3 is built from 13 residues. Trimming removed 3 bases from V and 5 bases from J, with 11 bases in between. CDR3 coding DNA: TGCGCCAGCAGCTCAGGATGGGAAACTGAAGCTTTCTTT. This encodes CASSSGWETEAFF.

A few counts support this clonotype. This sequence joins TRBV20-1 and TRBJ1-5; perhaps TRBD1 as D (6 bases). The CDR3 runs 16 residues. Germline assignment: CDR1 DFQATT and CDR2 SNEGSKA (reference sequence). The germline V and J ends were trimmed by 3 bases and 0 bases, with 15 bases remaining between them. The CDR3 DNA is TGCAGTGCTAGGGGGAGGGGGGATCATAGCAATCAGCCCCAGCATTTT. As protein: CSARGRGDHSNQPQHF.

The rearrangement joins TRBV3-1 to TRBJ2-5; TRBD2 matches 9 bases. The junction had 13 bases not matched to a gene; V was cut back by 2 bases and J by 0 bases. The CDR3 consists of 19 residues. Germline CDR1 and CDR2: LGHDT and YNNKEL (reference sequence). CDR3 sequence reads: CASSQTLLDSGGDQETQYF. CDR3 coding DNA: TGTGCCAGCAGCCAAACTCTGCTCGATAGCGGGGGAGACCAAGAGACCCAGTACTTC.

This clonotype was seen only a few times. The chain combines TRBV7-2 with TRBJ1-6, with D possibly matching TRBD1 (5 bases). CDR1 and CDR2 (germline): SGHTA, FQGNSA. The CDR3 is 16 residues long. The germline V and J ends were trimmed by 5 bases and 0 bases, with 11 bases remaining between them. The CDR3 spells CASSVDSSSYNSPLHF. In DNA, the CDR3 is TGTGCCAGCAGCGTAGACAGTAGCTCCTATAATTCACCCCTCCACTTT.

This clonotype was observed a few times. This rearrangement joins TRBV20-1 to TRBJ2-6; D is perhaps TRBD1 (5 bases). The CDR3 contains 13 residues. CDR1 is DFQATT, CDR2 SNEGSKA, per germline (reference sequence). Between the trimmed V and J ends, which lost 2 bases and 3 bases, there was a span of 5 bases. Here the CDR3 reads CSARRGGANVLTF. CDR3 coding DNA: TGCAGTGCTAGAAGGGGTGGGGCCAACGTCCTGACTTTC.

Only a few counts were recorded for this clonotype. This chain joins TRBV9 and TRBJ2-7; no firm D call. Germline lookup yields CDR1 SGDLS and CDR2 YYNGEE. The CDR3 length is 14 residues. V dropped 4 bases and J dropped 3 bases, with 14 bases sitting between them. Here the CDR3 DNA reads TGTGCCAGCAGCCCCGACACCCTTCACTACGAGCAGTACTTC. Translation: CASSPDTLHYEQYF.

This clonotype was seen more than once but under ten times. The chain joins TRBV4-1 to TRBJ1-1, with D possibly TRBD1 on 5 matching bases. V lost 0 bases and J lost 4, with 12 bases in between. The CDR3 extends over 15 amino acids. CDR1 is MGHRA, CDR2 YSYEKL, per germline. The CDR3: CASSQEVRRGTEAFF. The CDR3, as DNA: TGCGCCAGCAGCCAAGAGGTGAGAAGGGGCACTGAAGCTTTCTTT.

This clonotype was observed at least ten times. The chain recombines TRBV2 with TRBJ1-6; D remains unclear. The CDR3 sequence is 13 residues long. The V gene lost 8 bases and the J gene lost 7 bases, with 12 bases spanning the gap. The germline V gene encodes CDR1 SNHLY and CDR2 FYNNEI. This CDR3 is CASGRLENSPLHF. CDR3 in DNA: TGTGCCAGCGGAAGGTTGGAGAATTCACCCCTCCACTTT.

This clonotype was observed at least ten times. The chain links TRBV12-3 or TRBV12-4 to TRBJ1-6, with 9 bases aligning to TRBD1. The CDR3 contains 15 residues. V trimming: 6 bases; J trimming: 2 bases; junction bases outside the gene matches: 2. The CDR3 coding sequence is TGTGCCAGCAGGGACAGGGGTACCTATAATTCACCCCTCCACTTT. As protein: CASRDRGTYNSPLHF.

A note on this clonotype: Germline and junction disagree at one end, which may indicate a read error. This chain connects TRBV12-3 or TRBV12-4 to TRBJ2-5; D possibly matches TRBD1 or TRBD2 (6 bases each). The CDR3 covers 15 residues. CDR3 residues: CASSPSRGRQENQYF. DNA for the CDR3: TGTGCCAGCAGTCCTAGTAGGGGGAGGCAAGAGAACCAGTACTTC.